This T cell receptor (beta chain) emerged from a study of post-analysis software for immune sequencing data. cDNA libraries for TCR beta contained unique molecular identifiers. MiXCR was run by TCRdb on the PCR reads, yielding one entry per CDR3 protein. The table has over 150,000 distinct CDR3 sequences, about 36% seen once. This CDR3 has 13 amino acids. The V end lost 5 bases, the J end lost 5 bases, and 11 bases lay between the germline ends. CDR1 and CDR2 (germline): SEHNR, FQNEAQ (reference sequence). The sequences come from blood, collected after autologous hematopoietic stem cell transplantation. The gene calls are TRBV7-9 and TRBJ2-3; no clear D. This receptor was identified in a girl aged 10 to 17 with multiple sclerosis. The CDR3 DNA reads TGTGCCAGCAGCGGGTACGTGGGAGATACGCAGTATTTT. As protein: CASSGYVGDTQYF.